This TCR beta chain was documented in a study of human thymus T cells. General study points: Apparent skewing of V and J gene usage characterized both thymic and blood repertoires. Related research described strongly overlapping thymic repertoires in unrelated people.

This CDR3 has 17 amino acids. CDR1 is SGHRS and CDR2 is YFSETQ in the germline V gene. The V gene lost 0 bases and the J gene lost 0 bases, with 14 bases spanning the gap. To note about this clone: Its antigen is still unknown.

Thymus pieces cut out during corrective heart surgery were the tissue that was used. The people who donated were healthy Finnish babies having corrective surgery for congenital heart defects. The protocol was immunoSEQ multiplex PCR, while the TCRdb copy is restricted to in-frame clones and leaves out a portion. The repertoire holds tens of thousands of clones, with about 96% as singletons. The rearrangement joins TRBV5-1 to TRBJ2-3; tentative D call: TRBD2 (5 bases). The source is a boy younger than two with a congenital heart defect but otherwise immunologically healthy. Sequenced material: thymus tissue. CDR3 loop: CASSLAEAVLSTDTQYF. The CDR3 DNA sequence: TGCGCCAGCAGCTTGGCCGAAGCGGTCCTAAGCACAGATACGCAGTATTTT.